The 21 T cell receptor beta chains below come from one sample, sequenced in a study of T-cell memory formation after mild COVID-19. Each CDR3 protein gets one entry after TCRdb re-called the 5' RACE reads with MiXCR. The table lists 110,000 or so distinct CDR3 sequences, over 20% of them singletons. Material: PBMCs or a T cell subset sorted from them (not recorded which). The receptors derive from a man younger than 35 who had mild COVID-19 (a few samples of this study predate the infection). Cell type and time point are not known.

The V call is TRBV6-1, the J call TRBJ1-2, with D maybe TRBD1 (5 bases). From germline, CDR1 is MNHNS and CDR2 SASEGT. The CDR3 extends over 15 amino acids. Trimming cost V 6 bases and J 5 bases, with 19 bases left between them. The CDR3 coding sequence is TGTGCCAGCAGCGGAAGACAGCCGGCTTCTTATGGCTACACCTTC. Protein product: CASSGRQPASYGYTF.

This clonotype is labeled medium-sized. The rearrangement joins TRBV6-5 to TRBJ2-5; 15 bases match TRBD2. The CDR3 is 16 amino acids. V lost 0 bases, J lost 4 bases, and 0 bases stayed unmatched. CDR1 and CDR2 (germline): MNHEY, SVGAGI. The CDR3 reads CASSYSGLAGGETQYF. CDR3 DNA: TGTGCCAGCAGTTACTCGGGACTAGCGGGGGGAGAGACCCAGTACTTC.

This chain links TRBV13 with TRBJ1-2; possibly TRBD1 for D (5 bases). The V end lost 2 bases, the J end lost 6 bases, and 16 bases lay between the germline ends. The length of the CDR3 is 15 residues. Germline CDR1 is PRHDT and CDR2 is FYEKMQ (reference sequence). CDR3: CASSLSLRRVDGYTF. The DNA for the CDR3 is TGTGCCAGCAGCTTATCCCTCCGCAGGGTTGATGGCTACACCTTC.

This chain uses TRBV5-1 with TRBJ2-1, with D tentatively TRBD2 (5 bases). Germline CDR1 is SGHRS and CDR2 is YFSETQ. The CDR3 is 12 amino acids. V dropped 4 bases and J dropped 8 bases, with 10 bases sitting between them. CDR3 DNA: TGCGCCAGCAGCATTAGCGCCCATGAGCAGTTCTTC. The encoded protein is CASSISAHEQFF. The variable domain in full, completed from reference TRBV5-1 and TRBJ2-1, reads KAGVTQTPRYLIKTRGQQVTLSCSPISGHRSVSWYQQTPGQGLQFLFEYFSETQRNKGNFPGRFSGRQFSNSRSEMNVSTLELGDSALYLCASSISAHEQFFGPGTRLTVL.

The chain recombines TRBV20-1 with TRBJ1-5, with unresolved D. The CDR3 sequence is 13 residues long. Trimming took 0 bases from V and 5 from J, leaving 8 bases between them. Germline-derived CDR1 and CDR2 are DFQATT and SNEGSKA (reference sequence). CDR3 nucleotides: TGCAGTGCTAGAGATAGGAGGCATCAGCCCCAGCATTTT. As protein: CSARDRRHQPQHF.

This chain connects TRBV20-1 to TRBJ2-2; D unresolved. The CDR3 consists of 11 residues. V was cut by 6 bases and J by 5 bases, with 7 bases left in between. The V gene's germline CDR1 is DFQATT and CDR2 SNEGSKA (reference sequence). In DNA, the CDR3 is TGCAGTGCGAGTGGGACCGGGGAGCTGTTTTTT. It codes for CSASGTGELFF.

This chain joins TRBV11-1 and TRBJ2-7, with a weak D call TRBD2 (5 bases). V lost 7 bases, J lost 5 bases, and 12 bases lay in between. Germline values: CDR1 SGHAT, CDR2 FQDESV (reference sequence). CDR3 size: 12 residues. This chain's CDR3 is CASNEGVNEQYF. The CDR3 nucleotides are TGTGCCAGCAACGAGGGAGTCAACGAGCAGTACTTC. Combining the CDR3 with reference TRBV11-1 and TRBJ2-7 gives the whole variable domain EAEVAQSPRYKITEKSQAVAFWCDPISGHATLYWYRQILGQGPELLVQFQDESVVDDSQLPKDRFSAERLKGVDSTLKIQPAELGDSAMYLCASNEGVNEQYFGPGTRLTVT.

This clonotype has a handful of counts. The chain recombines TRBV6-4 with TRBJ2-7; D call uncertain. The ends were cut back, 0 bases at V and 2 bases at J, with 2 bases in the middle. Per the germline V gene, CDR1 is MRHNA and CDR2 is SNTAGT. The CDR3 sequence is 12 residues long. The DNA of the CDR3 is TGTGCCAGCAGTGACTCTCCCTACGAGCAGTACGTC. Amino acids: CASSDSPYEQYV.

This clonotype turned up a few times. This chain connects TRBV27 to TRBJ2-7, with D maybe TRBD2 (5 bases). Germline-derived CDR1 and CDR2 are MNHEY and SMNVEV (reference sequence). V lost 4 bases and J lost 5, with 9 bases in between. The CDR3 sequence is 12 residues long. CDR3 protein: CASSWPGDEQYF. The CDR3 DNA reads as TGTGCCAGCAGTTGGCCCGGGGACGAGCAGTACTTC.

This clonotype turned up a few times. This sequence joins TRBV7-2 and TRBJ2-5; 7 positions match TRBD2. V was pared by 1 base and J by 3 bases, with 5 bases of the junction left unmatched. CDR1 and CDR2 from the germline V gene are SGHTA and FQGNSA. The length of the CDR3 is 15 residues. DNA of the CDR3: TGTGCCAGCAGCTTAGGGGGGGGAGGTGAAGAGACCCAGTACTTC. Its protein product is CASSLGGGGEETQYF.

This sequence joins TRBV7-8 and TRBJ2-1; tentative D call: TRBD1 (6 bases). Germline V gene lookup returns CDR1 SGHVS and CDR2 FQNEAQ. Deletions cut 1 base from V and 6 bases from J, with 13 bases between. The CDR3 is 15 amino acids. Here the CDR3 DNA reads TGTGCCAGCAGCTTAGAGGCAGGGGAGTTCAATGAGCAGTTCTTC. It specifies CASSLEAGEFNEQFF.

The chain couples TRBV5-1 to TRBJ2-5; TRBD1 might be the D (6 bases). The CDR3 loop spans 16 amino acids. With 0 bases removed from V and 3 bases from J, the gap between germline ends came to 15 bases. Germline values: CDR1 SGHRS, CDR2 YFSETQ. DNA of the CDR3: TGCGCCAGCAGCTTGGTGCAGGGGCTGCTAAAAGAGACCCAGTACTTC. It codes for CASSLVQGLLKETQYF.

In this sample, this clonotype turned up a few times. CDR3 in DNA: TGCAGCGTTGACTTAGCCACCTCAAACTATGGCTACACCTTC. Its translation: CSVDLATSNYGYTF. The V call is TRBV29-1, the J call TRBJ1-2; D is unclear. Germline lookup yields CDR1 SQVTM and CDR2 ANQGSEA. CDR3 length equals 14 residues. Trimming stripped 3 bases from V and 2 bases from J, with 13 bases between.

Only a few counts were recorded for this clonotype. V is TRBV18 and J is TRBJ2-1; the D call may be TRBD1 or TRBD2 (5 bases each). The CDR3 spans 14 residues. CDR1 is KGHSH and CDR2 is LQKENI in the germline V gene. Trimming removed 1 base at V and 8 bases at J, with 12 bases between. The CDR3 spells CASSPLGVGDEQFF. The CDR3 DNA reads TGTGCCAGCTCACCACTGGGGGTGGGCGATGAGCAGTTCTTC.

In this sample, this clonotype turned up a few times. The chain links TRBV10-3 to TRBJ1-5; D is undetermined. Germline loops: CDR1 ENHRY, CDR2 SYGVKD. The CDR3 length is 12 residues. V was cut by 0 bases and J by 8 bases, with 5 bases left in between. The DNA for the CDR3 is TGTGCCATCAGTGAGTCTGCTGAGCCCCAGCATTTT. This codes for CAISESAEPQHF.

In its sample, this clonotype was seen a few times. CDR3 nucleotide sequence: TGTGCCAGCAGCGATGCAGGGGTCCTTTTCTATGGCTACACCTTC. As protein: CASSDAGVLFYGYTF. The genes are TRBV5-5 and TRBJ1-2; a possible D gene is TRBD1 (6 bases). Between the trimmed V and J ends, which lost 4 bases and 4 bases, there was a span of 17 bases. Germline lookup yields CDR1 SGHKS and CDR2 YYEKEE (reference sequence). The CDR3 has 15 residues.

The chain recombines TRBV20-1 with TRBJ2-1, with D hard to call. Germline V gives CDR1 DFQATT, CDR2 SNEGSKA (reference sequence). CDR3 length equals 12 residues. Between the trimmed V and J ends, which lost 3 bases and 9 bases, there was a span of 12 bases. The CDR3 bases are TGCAGTGCTAGCGGGCGGTCGAGTGAGCAGTTCTTC. This sequence encodes CSASGRSSEQFF.

CDR3 nucleotide sequence: TGCGCCAGCAGCCAAAAGGGACGGATTAACACCGGGGAGCTGTTTTTT. Translating it yields CASSQKGRINTGELFF. The chain is built from TRBV4-1 and TRBJ2-2; possibly TRBD1 or TRBD2 for D (5 bases each). V lost 2 bases and J 2 bases, leaving 12 bases between the germline ends. The CDR3 length is 16 residues. The germline V gene encodes CDR1 MGHRA and CDR2 YSYEKL.

This clonotype was detected a few times. This rearrangement joins TRBV12-3 or TRBV12-4 to TRBJ2-7, with 11 bases aligning to TRBD2. With V trimmed by 6 bases and J by 4 bases, 11 bases remained unmatched. The CDR3 is made up of 16 amino acids. The DNA of the CDR3 is TGTGCCAGCAGACCCGGGGCCTCTAGCGGGGGGTACGAGCAGTACTTC. Its protein is CASRPGASSGGYEQYF.

J is TRBJ1-1 and V is TRBV4-1, with no clear D. Germline loops: CDR1 MGHRA, CDR2 YSYEKL. The CDR3 runs 17 residues. V was pared by 1 base and J by 3 bases, with 18 bases between. CDR3 in amino acids: CASSQGETNPWYTEAFF. In nucleotides, the CDR3 is TGCGCCAGCAGCCAAGGCGAGACCAACCCTTGGTACACTGAAGCTTTCTTT.

The chain links TRBV29-1 to TRBJ1-2, with 12 bases aligning to TRBD1. CDR1 is SQVTM, CDR2 ANQGSEA, per germline. The CDR3 is 14 amino acids. V lost 6 bases and J lost 4; bases outside the gene matches: 6. The CDR3 loop reads CSVPGTGGPYGYTF. The CDR3 coding sequence is TGCAGCGTGCCCGGGACAGGGGGCCCCTATGGCTACACCTTC.